The 3 T cell receptor beta chains below were found in one sample sequenced in a study of naive and memory T cell subsets. Amplification of ligated cDNA took four PCR rounds with SP2 and nested alpha and beta constant primers. A single record per CDR3 protein comes from TCRdb applying MiXCR to the 5' RACE reads. The sample contains roughly 62,000 distinct CDR3 sequences, approximately 8% of which appear only once. The library had UMIs added by 3' ligation of an oligonucleotide to TCR cDNA. These receptors all stem from a female donor in good health.

Many counts were recorded for this clonotype. The rearrangement uses TRBV12-3 or TRBV12-4 and TRBJ2-7; TRBD2 matches 15 bases. The CDR3 consists of 16 residues. The V and J ends lost 4 bases and 7 bases, in that order; junction bases with no gene match: 8. The CDR3 protein is CASSSASGTSGREQYF. The CDR3 bases are TGTGCCAGCAGTTCTGCCTCCGGGACTAGCGGGAGGGAGCAGTACTTC.

V and J are TRBV4-1 and TRBJ2-2, with D possibly matching TRBD2 (5 bases). The CDR3 covers 14 residues. Trimming stripped 4 bases from V and 6 bases from J, with 12 bases between. CDR1 and CDR2 from the germline V gene are MGHRA and YSYEKL. This CDR3 is CASSPDLGPGELFF. CDR3 coding DNA: TGCGCCAGCAGCCCGGACTTAGGACCCGGGGAGCTGTTTTTT.

A note on this clonotype: A single base separates this from a much larger clone, so it may be a read error. The chain is built from TRBV29-1 and TRBJ1-4, with a possible D match to TRBD1 (5 bases). Trimming cost V 4 bases and J 8 bases, with 11 bases left between them. The CDR3 is 12 amino acids. CDR1 and CDR2 (germline): SQVTM, ANQGSEA. CDR3 amino acids: CSVGVRAEKLFF. The CDR3, as DNA: TGCAGCGTTGGAGTCAGGGCAGAAAAACTGTTTTTT.